A selection of T cell receptor beta chains follows, all from one sample in a study of regulatory T cells in long-lasting Graves disease. Using its own MiXCR run on the multiplex PCR reads, TCRdb lists one record per CDR3 protein. The data hold hundreds of thousands of distinct CDR3 sequences, with 15% to 18% observed a single time. The input for sequencing was peripheral blood mononuclear cells (PBMCs), taken at new diagnosis, from a patient treated with antithyroid drugs. These receptors were collected from a female donor with Graves disease. Both conserved end residues are part of each CDR3. D genes are given only for firm matches. A row's size may be missing; if present it is once, few, many or a size class.

abundance	v_gene	j_gene	d_gene	CDR3aa	CDR3nt
many	TRBV4-1	TRBJ1-1	-	CASSQGVGSEAFF	TGCGCCAGCAGCCAAGGGGTGGGGTCTGAAGCTTTCTTT
many	TRBV9	TRBJ1-1	-	CASIVIGGTEAFF	TGTGCCAGCATCGTAATTGGTGGCACTGAAGCTTTCTTT
many	TRBV27	TRBJ2-7	TRBD2	CASSSLNPGGYEQYF	TGTGCCAGCAGTTCACTCAACCCCGGGGGGTACGAGCAGTACTTC
many	TRBV27	TRBJ2-3	-	CASSIGTPVGGTSTDTQYF	TGTGCCAGCAGTATTGGGACCCCGGTGGGCGGGACCAGCACAGATACGCAGTATTTT
-	TRBV10-2	TRBJ1-4	TRBD1	CASGKDRVNEKLFF	TGCGCCAGCGGAAAGGACAGGGTAAATGAAAAACTGTTTTTT
many	TRBV12-3/TRBV12-4	TRBJ1-5	TRBD1	CASSRTGGGQPQHF	TGTGCCAGCAGTCGGACAGGGGGCGGGCAGCCCCAGCATTTT
few	TRBV9	TRBJ2-5	TRBD1	CASSGTGGPETQYF	TGTGCCAGCAGCGGGACAGGGGGCCCAGAGACCCAGTACTTC
many	TRBV2	TRBJ2-3	-	CASVADTQYF	TGTGCCAGCGTGGCGGATACGCAGTATTTT
many	TRBV12-3/TRBV12-4	TRBJ1-4	-	CASSLFEAAGKLFF	TGTGCCAGCAGTTTATTCGAGGCTGCCGGAAAACTGTTTTTT
many	TRBV6-1	TRBJ1-1	-	CASSTSIQVMNTEAFF	TGTGCCAGCAGTACCAGCATACAGGTCATGAACACTGAAGCTTTCTTT
many	TRBV2	TRBJ1-5	-	CASSERGIQPQHF	TGTGCCAGCAGTGAAAGGGGGATTCAGCCCCAGCATTTT
many	TRBV5-1	TRBJ2-3	-	CASSLRVPYEDTQYF	TGCGCCAGCAGCTTGAGGGTACCATACGAGGATACGCAGTATTTT
many	TRBV2	TRBJ2-3	TRBD1	CASKYRGTGSTDTQYF	TGTGCCAGCAAGTATCGGGGGACAGGGAGCACAGATACGCAGTATTTT
many	TRBV7-2	TRBJ2-3	TRBD2	CASSTQREAPTDTQYF	TGTGCCAGCAGCACTCAGCGGGAGGCCCCCACAGATACGCAGTATTTT
few	TRBV5-5	TRBJ2-3	-	CASSLDGEVTSTDTQYF	TGTGCCAGCAGCTTGGACGGAGAGGTGACGAGCACAGATACGCAGTATTTT
many	TRBV7-9	TRBJ2-1	-	CASSLYEQFF	TGTGCCAGCAGCTTATATGAGCAGTTCTTC
many	TRBV27	TRBJ1-1	-	CATSGGGDGTEAFF	TGTGCCACCTCGGGGGGGGGAGATGGCACTGAAGCTTTCTTT
many	TRBV12-3/TRBV12-4	TRBJ1-6	TRBD1	CASSTRQGANGSPLHF	TGTGCCAGCAGTACCCGACAGGGTGCCAATGGTTCACCCCTCCACTTT
few	TRBV12-3/TRBV12-4	TRBJ2-2	TRBD1	CASSSNRGRHTGELFF	TGTGCCAGCAGTTCCAACAGGGGCCGACACACCGGGGAGCTGTTTTTT
many	TRBV5-1	TRBJ2-3	-	CASSSPSADTQYF	TGCGCCAGCAGCTCGCCTAGCGCAGATACGCAGTATTTT
many	TRBV7-9	TRBJ2-7	-	CASSSSAYEQYF	TGTGCCAGCAGCTCAAGCGCTTACGAGCAGTACTTC
-	TRBV28	TRBJ2-5	TRBD2	CASSYTSGRGETQYF	TGTGCCAGCAGTTACACTAGCGGGAGGGGAGAGACCCAGTACTTC